These 27 T cell receptor beta chains came from one sample sequenced in a study of blood T cell repertoires in COVID-19. Sequenced by immunoSEQ multiplex PCR; TCRdb stores in-frame clones only, minus some. Seen here are about 410,000 clones, 80% to 90% observed once, and the top ten hold almost 1.5%. The sequenced material came from peripheral blood. The receptors shown here come from a woman aged 30 to 39 with active or convalescent COVID-19.

The CDR3 DNA reads as TGTGCCAGCAGCATCAGCCCGGGACTAGCGGGGAGTAATGAGCAGTTCTTC. Translating it yields CASSISPGLAGSNEQFF. J is TRBJ2-1 and V is TRBV7-6; 13 positions agree with TRBD2. With V trimmed by 5 bases and J by 7 bases, 11 bases remained unmatched. The CDR3 is 17 residues long. Germline-derived CDR1 and CDR2 are SGHVS and FNYEAQ.

This clone was seen a few times. The chain couples TRBV6-6 to TRBJ1-6, with 8 bases identical to TRBD1. Germline V gene sequence: CDR1 MNHNY, CDR2 SVGAGI (reference sequence). The CDR3 is 17 residues long. V lost 5 bases to trimming and J lost 0 bases; unmatched junction nucleotides: 6. CDR3 in DNA: TGTGCCAGCAGTCGGACAGGGCACAGCTCCTATAATTCACCCCTCCACTTT. Translation gives CASSRTGHSSYNSPLHF.

As to this clone: This specimen includes other DNA sequences encoding the same CDR3. This chain uses TRBV9 with TRBJ2-2; D call uncertain. With 2 bases removed from V and 0 bases from J, the gap between germline ends came to 8 bases. Germline V gives CDR1 SGDLS, CDR2 YYNGEE. CDR3 length equals 15 residues. The CDR3 sequence is CASSVVGANTGELFF. CDR3 DNA sequence: TGTGCCAGCAGCGTTGTGGGCGCGAACACCGGGGAGCTGTTTTTT.

This chain connects TRBV12-3 or TRBV12-4 to TRBJ1-6; D is uncertain. The CDR3 extends over 13 amino acids. V was shortened by 6 bases and J by 10 bases, with 13 bases between the two germline ends. CDR3 amino acids: CASSSMRESPLHF. The CDR3 DNA follows: TGTGCCAGCAGCTCTATGAGGGAATCACCCCTCCACTTT.

V and J are TRBV7-7 and TRBJ2-5, with 9 bases matching TRBD2. Germline V CDR1 and CDR2: SSHAT, FNYEAQ (reference sequence). This CDR3 spans 17 amino acids. The J segment lost 1 base and the V segment lost 5 bases, leaving 11 bases of the junction unmatched. In DNA, the CDR3 is TGTGCCAGCAGCCGTAATCGGCTAGCGGGGATCCAAGAGACCCAGTACTTC. The encoded protein is CASSRNRLAGIQETQYF.

The genes are TRBV24-1 and TRBJ2-7, with D perhaps TRBD2 (5 bases). Trimming removed 9 bases from V and 5 bases from J, with 19 bases in between. The CDR3 is made up of 14 amino acids. In germline, CDR1 is KGHDR, CDR2 SFDVKD. CDR3: CATAPASFHHEQYF. DNA of the CDR3: TGTGCCACCGCCCCGGCTAGCTTCCACCACGAGCAGTACTTC.

In its sample, this clone was seen once. The chain employs TRBV29-1 and TRBJ1-6; 8 nucleotides line up with TRBD1. The CDR3 has 15 residues. The V gene end was trimmed by 6 bases and the J gene end by 2 bases; junction bases not matched to a gene: 6. The germline CDR1 and CDR2 sequences are SQVTM and ANQGSEA. This chain's CDR3 is CSVRQGSAYNSPLHF. The CDR3 coding sequence is TGCAGCGTGCGACAGGGGAGTGCCTATAATTCACCCCTCCACTTT.

The V and J genes are TRBV12-3 or TRBV12-4 and TRBJ2-1; D remains ambiguous. Between the trimmed V and J ends, which lost 7 bases and 6 bases, there was a span of 13 bases. This CDR3 region has 13 residues. The CDR3 loop is CASTPEPINEQFF. The CDR3 DNA reads TGTGCCAGCACCCCGGAGCCCATCAATGAGCAGTTCTTC.

V usage is TRBV6-5 and J usage is TRBJ2-1; D perhaps matches TRBD2 (6 bases). Trimming pared 8 bases from V and 8 bases from J, leaving 10 bases between. In germline, CDR1 is MNHEY, CDR2 SVGAGI. The CDR3 is made up of 11 amino acids. The CDR3 DNA reads TGTGCCAGCCTTAGCGGATATGAGCAGTTCTTC. Translation: CASLSGYEQFF.

This clone has only a few counts. The chain has TRBV10-3 and TRBJ1-6, with 8 bases fitting TRBD1. CDR1 ENHRY and CDR2 SYGVKD come from the germline V gene. The CDR3 sequence is 17 residues long. The J segment lost 8 bases and the V segment lost 10 bases, leaving 19 bases of the junction unmatched. The DNA of the CDR3 is TGTGCCACAGGGGGCCTTGTTGGATTACTTACTGATTCACCCCTCCACTTT. As protein: CATGGLVGLLTDSPLHF.

This clone was detected only a few times. The chain couples TRBV12-3 or TRBV12-4 to TRBJ1-4; D is undetermined. Trimming removed 5 bases at V and 8 bases at J, with 6 bases between. The CDR3 is 11 residues long. CDR3 sequence reads: CASSIMEKLFF. The CDR3 region has the DNA TGTGCCAGCAGTATTATGGAAAAACTGTTTTTT.

V gene TRBV5-1 combines with J gene TRBJ1-1; D is undetermined. The CDR3 contains 13 residues. CDR1 is SGHRS, CDR2 YFSETQ, per germline. The ends were cut back, 3 bases at V and 3 bases at J, with 9 bases in the middle. The CDR3 DNA sequence: TGCGCCAGCAGCTACGGAGAAGACACTGAAGCTTTCTTT. Residues: CASSYGEDTEAFF. Full variable domain (remainder filled in from reference TRBV5-1 and TRBJ1-1): KAGVTQTPRYLIKTRGQQVTLSCSPISGHRSVSWYQQTPGQGLQFLFEYFSETQRNKGNFPGRFSGRQFSNSRSEMNVSTLELGDSALYLCASSYGEDTEAFFGQGTRLTVV.

The chain employs TRBV6-5 and TRBJ2-1; D possibly corresponds to TRBD2 (6 bases). Trimming removed 2 bases from V and 12 bases from J, with 8 bases in between. Germline lookup yields CDR1 MNHEY and CDR2 SVGAGI. The CDR3 length is 11 residues. Here the CDR3 reads CASSYVGGQFF. CDR3 bases: TGTGCCAGCAGTTACGTGGGAGGGCAGTTCTTC.

In the case of this clone: Other DNA sequences in this sample translate to the same CDR3. The V gene is TRBV29-1, the J gene TRBJ2-7, with 9 nucleotides matching TRBD1. V gave up 7 bases and J gave up 4 bases; unmatched junction bases: 5. Germline-derived CDR1 and CDR2 are SQVTM and ANQGSEA. The CDR3 loop spans 12 amino acids. Written as DNA, the CDR3 is TGCAGCGCCAGGACAGGGGAGTACGAGCAGTACTTC. Translation gives CSARTGEYEQYF.

The J gene is TRBJ2-3, the V gene TRBV7-2, with TRBD1 identical over 9 bases. This CDR3 is 15 amino acids long. V was pared by 6 bases and J by 1 base, with 5 bases of the junction left unmatched. Germline V gene data show CDR1 as SGHTA and CDR2 as FQGNSA. CDR3 in DNA: TGTGCCAGCAGACCACAGGGGGCAGGCACAGATACGCAGTATTTT. Translation gives CASRPQGAGTDTQYF.

CDR3 nucleotides: TGTGCCAGCACCGGACAGGGGGAAACTGAAGCTTTCTTT. The encoded protein is CASTGQGETEAFF. This chain joins TRBV6-5 and TRBJ1-1; 10 bases match TRBD1. The length of the CDR3 is 13 residues. Germline CDR1 and CDR2: MNHEY and SVGAGI. J gave up 5 bases and V 7 bases, and 4 bases lay outside the gene matches.

This chain uses TRBV5-1 with TRBJ2-1; 10 nucleotides agree with TRBD2. The germline V gene has CDR1 SGHRS and CDR2 YFSETQ. V trimming: 4 bases; J trimming: 2 bases; junction bases outside the gene matches: 6. The CDR3 loop spans 16 amino acids. The CDR3 nucleotides read TGCGCCAGCAGCCCTACAGCGGGAGGGGCCTACAATGAGCAGTTCTTC. Translation gives CASSPTAGGAYNEQFF.

This chain links TRBV10-1 with TRBJ2-1, with 7 bases lining up with TRBD2. The CDR3 spans 17 residues. The germline V gene has CDR1 WNHNN and CDR2 SYGVQD (reference sequence). The V gene end was trimmed by 2 bases and the J gene end by 1 base; junction bases not matched to a gene: 8. The CDR3, as DNA: TGCGCCAGCAGTGAGAGGAGCGGGACTGGGTCCTACAATGAGCAGTTCTTC. It codes for CASSERSGTGSYNEQFF.

The chain recombines TRBV6-5 with TRBJ2-3, with D maybe TRBD1 (6 bases). CDR1 is MNHEY, CDR2 SVGAGI, per germline. The length of the CDR3 is 15 residues. V was shortened by 6 bases and J by 6 bases, with 19 bases between the two germline ends. This CDR3 reads CASSPSDRPADTQYF. The CDR3 DNA reads as TGTGCCAGCAGCCCCAGTGACAGGCCAGCGGATACGCAGTATTTT.

This chain uses TRBV27 with TRBJ2-1, with TRBD1 matching over 8 bases. This CDR3 comprises 14 residues. The V gene's germline CDR1 is MNHEY and CDR2 SMNVEV (reference sequence). J was trimmed by 3 bases and V by 10 bases; bases with no gene match: 8. CDR3 DNA: TGTGCCACACAAGCCGGGACAGGCTACAATGAGCAGTTCTTC. It codes for CATQAGTGYNEQFF.

CDR3 in DNA: TGTGCCAGCAGCATCAGGGATTTCTGGTATGGCTACACCTTC. Amino acid sequence: CASSIRDFWYGYTF. V usage is TRBV7-2 and J usage is TRBJ1-2; tentative D call: TRBD1 (5 bases). The CDR3 has 14 residues. The germline V gene encodes CDR1 SGHTA and CDR2 FQGNSA. V shed 5 bases and J shed 5 bases, with 15 bases lying between them.

This clone occurred once. The chain couples TRBV10-1 to TRBJ1-1; weak D call: TRBD1 (6 bases). The V gene's germline CDR1 is WNHNN and CDR2 SYGVQD (reference sequence). The V and J ends lost 3 bases and 7 bases respectively, with 6 bases between them. This CDR3 has 11 residues. CDR3 DNA: TGCGCCAGCAGTGAAGGGGGTGAAGCTTTCTTT. This encodes CASSEGGEAFF.

V gene TRBV29-1 combines with J gene TRBJ1-1, with D hard to call. This CDR3 region has 13 residues. The V and J ends lost 7 bases and 3 bases respectively, with 15 bases between them. CDR1 SQVTM and CDR2 ANQGSEA come from the germline V gene. CDR3 amino acids: CSAGEGLYTEAFF. The CDR3 nucleotides are TGCAGCGCTGGGGAGGGTTTGTACACTGAAGCTTTCTTT.

The chain joins TRBV5-6 to TRBJ2-3; 13 bases map to TRBD2. V shed 2 bases, J shed 1 base, and the junction held 10 bases outside the gene matches. There are 19 residues in the CDR3. Germline values: CDR1 SGHDT, CDR2 YYEEEE. CDR3 sequence (DNA): TGTGCCAGCAGCTTTTTACTAGCGGGGGGGACTATTGGCACAGATACGCAGTATTTT. Its protein is CASSFLLAGGTIGTDTQYF.

The J gene is TRBJ1-1, the V gene TRBV29-1, with no clear D. V lost 0 bases and J lost 7, with 3 bases in between. The CDR3 runs 10 residues. Looked up from germline, CDR1 is SQVTM and CDR2 is ANQGSEA. CDR3 in DNA: TGCAGCGTTGAAGACAGTGAAGCTTTCTTT. Its translation is CSVEDSEAFF.

This clone appeared a single time. The V call is TRBV3-1 (or the pseudogene TRBV3-2), the J call TRBJ1-2; 9 bases agree with TRBD1. The CDR3 consists of 15 residues. The V gene's germline CDR1 is LGHDT and CDR2 YNNKEL (reference sequence). J was trimmed by 5 bases and V by 1 base; bases with no gene match: 5. CDR3 nucleotide sequence: TGTGCCAGCAGCCAAGCCACAGGGGGCGCGTATGGCTACACCTTC. This codes for CASSQATGGAYGYTF.

The CDR3 DNA reads as TGTGCCAGCAGTTTCGGAGGTTCATACGAGCAGTACTTC. It codes for CASSFGGSYEQYF. This chain joins TRBV28 and TRBJ2-7; a possible D gene is TRBD2 (5 bases). Germline V gives CDR1 MDHEN, CDR2 SYDVKM. The CDR3 runs 13 residues. Trimming pared 3 bases from V and 4 bases from J, leaving 10 bases between.